Listed below are T cell receptor beta chains from one sample, sequenced in a study of post-analysis software for immune sequencing data. From the PCR reads, TCRdb called clonotypes with MiXCR, one entry per CDR3 protein. This sample yields 250,000 to 300,000 distinct CDR3 sequences, of which approximately 34% are seen a single time; roughly 4.8% belongs to the top ten. Material: blood. The receptors derive from a girl between 5 and 17 years old with multiple sclerosis. CDR3s include the opening cysteine and the closing phenylalanine or tryptophan. A D gene is named only where the DNA matches it firmly. Only part of the rows carry a size: once, few, many, or a class if the clone is expanded.

>many|TRBJ2-1|TRBV10-3|TRBD1
CAISQTGEHNEQFF
TGTGCCATCAGTCAGACAGGGGAGCACAATGAGCAGTTCTTC
>-|TRBJ1-5|TRBV11-2|-
CASSLEPTGQPQHF
TGTGCCAGCAGCTTGGAGCCGACCGGTCAGCCCCAGCATTTT
>many|TRBJ1-2|TRBV5-1|-
CASSLGQSSYGYTF
TGCGCCAGCAGCCTAGGGCAAAGCAGCTATGGCTACACCTTC
>many|TRBJ1-5|TRBV15|-
CATSRARTGQPQHF
TGTGCCACCAGCAGAGCGAGAACCGGTCAGCCCCAGCATTTT
>-|TRBJ1-1|TRBV18|-
CASSPGMGALNTEAFF
TGTGCCAGCTCACCTGGGATGGGGGCCCTGAACACTGAAGCTTTCTTT
>-|TRBJ2-1|TRBV20-1|TRBD2
CSAPTSGMMWSSYNEQFF
TGCAGTGCTCCGACTAGCGGGATGATGTGGAGCTCCTACAATGAGCAGTTCTTC
>-|TRBJ2-4|TRBV20-1|TRBD1
CSAIPGQGVYDIQYF
TGCAGTGCTATTCCGGGACAGGGAGTTTATGACATTCAGTACTTC
>-|TRBJ2-3|TRBV14|-
CASSQDMRRTDTQYF
TGTGCCAGCAGCCAAGATATGAGGCGGACAGATACGCAGTATTTT
>many|TRBJ2-3|TRBV28|-
CATIGALSTDTQYF
TGTGCCACCATCGGGGCACTTAGCACAGATACGCAGTATTTT
>many|TRBJ1-2|TRBV18|TRBD1
CASSPREGARYGYTF
TGTGCCAGCTCACCACGAGAGGGGGCGCGGTATGGCTACACCTTC
>once|TRBJ2-3|TRBV20-1|-
CSAPLGGTDTQYF
TGCAGTGCTCCGCTTGGGGGCACAGATACGCAGTATTTT
>few|TRBJ1-2|TRBV27|-
CASSLSAGPRANYGYTF
TGTGCCAGCAGTTTATCCGCAGGGCCCCGGGCTAACTATGGCTACACCTTC
>-|TRBJ1-2|TRBV5-6|TRBD1
CASSLTWTGSGYTF
TGTGCCAGCAGCTTGACTTGGACAGGGAGCGGCTACACCTTC
>few|TRBJ2-1|TRBV5-1|TRBD2
CASSLASGSSYEQFF
TGCGCCAGCAGCTTGGCTAGCGGGAGTTCCTATGAGCAGTTCTTC
>many|TRBJ2-7|TRBV5-1|-
CASSSHGLMRLYEQYF
TGCGCCAGCAGCTCCCACGGGCTAATGAGACTTTACGAGCAGTACTTC
>-|TRBJ2-7|TRBV7-2|TRBD2
CASSIIAGEAYEQYF
TGTGCCAGCAGCATAATAGCGGGAGAAGCTTACGAGCAGTACTTC
>-|TRBJ1-2|TRBV6-2/TRBV6-3|-
CASSYSTANYGYTF
TGTGCCAGCAGTTACTCGACTGCCAACTATGGCTACACCTTC
>many|TRBJ2-2|TRBV2|-
CASSATGELFF
TGTGCCAGCAGTGCCACCGGGGAGCTGTTTTTT
>-|TRBJ2-4|TRBV20-1|TRBD1
CSARGTDKNIQYF
TGCAGTGCTAGGGGGACAGATAAAAACATTCAGTACTTC
>many|TRBJ1-2|TRBV12-3/TRBV12-4|TRBD1
CASSLTQGVYGYTF
TGTGCCAGCAGTTTAACACAGGGGGTCTATGGCTACACCTTC
>few|TRBJ2-2|TRBV4-1|-
CASSQVPLSGDTGELFF
TGCGCCAGCAGCCAAGTACCCTTATCGGGGGACACCGGGGAGCTGTTTTTT
>-|TRBJ2-1|TRBV20-1|TRBD1
CSALGQEYYNEQFF
TGCAGTGCTCTCGGACAGGAGTACTACAATGAGCAGTTCTTC
>few|TRBJ2-2|TRBV4-2|-
CASSSELASNTGELFF
TGTGCCAGCAGCTCGGAACTAGCCTCGAACACCGGGGAGCTGTTTTTT
>many|TRBJ2-1|TRBV3-1|-
CASSQHSEQFF
TGTGCCAGCAGCCAACATTCTGAGCAGTTCTTC
>-|TRBJ1-1|TRBV7-2|-
CASSGGGRHTEAFF
TGTGCCAGCAGCGGGGGGGGGCGCCACACTGAAGCTTTCTTT
>many|TRBJ1-6|TRBV6-2/TRBV6-3|-
CASTILGSPLHF
TGTGCCAGCACCATACTCGGTTCACCCCTCCACTTT
>-|TRBJ2-7|TRBV6-4|-
CASSEGGGIPSEQYF
TGTGCCAGCAGTGAAGGTGGGGGGATCCCCAGTGAACAGTACTTC
>-|TRBJ1-1|TRBV12-3/TRBV12-4|-
CVSSLRLNMNTEAFF
TGTGTCAGCAGTTTAAGACTTAATATGAACACTGAAGCTTTCTTT
>-|TRBJ2-5|TRBV7-9|TRBD1
CASSPKGQRLETQYF
TGTGCCAGCAGTCCAAAGGGACAGAGACTTGAGACCCAGTACTTC
>-|TRBJ1-2|TRBV5-5|-
CASSFDAERYTF
TGTGCCAGCAGCTTCGATGCCGAGCGCTACACCTTC
>many|TRBJ2-3|TRBV29-1|-
CSRSSGDTQYF
TGCAGCCGAAGTTCCGGGGATACGCAGTATTTT
>many|TRBJ2-3|TRBV6-6|-
CASRGGYTDTQYF
TGTGCCAGCCGAGGGGGGTACACAGATACGCAGTATTTT
>many|TRBJ2-3|TRBV7-2|-
CASSLMGNADTQYF
TGTGCCAGCAGCTTAATGGGGAATGCAGATACGCAGTATTTT